Listed here are 9 T cell receptor beta chains from one sample, sequenced in a study of response to subunit inactivated influenza vaccine. Each CDR3 protein gets one entry after TCRdb re-called the RT-PCR reads with MiXCR. Of about 780,000 distinct CDR3 sequences listed, 15% to 20% were seen once; the top ten hold around 9.9%. The sequences come from PBMCs from blood, collected roughly 5 days after vaccination. The receptors come from a man aged 50 or older who received an inactivated influenza vaccine.

This clonotype was seen a handful of times. This sequence joins TRBV20-1 and TRBJ2-3, with 11 bases identical to TRBD2. Germline V CDR1 and CDR2: DFQATT, SNEGSKA (reference sequence). The J segment lost 5 bases and the V segment lost 0 bases, leaving 10 bases of the junction unmatched. The CDR3 extends over 17 amino acids. DNA of the CDR3: TGCAGTGCTAGAGATCGCAGTAGCGGGAGGGACCAAGATACGCAGTATTTT. The encoded protein is CSARDRSSGRDQDTQYF.

The V call is TRBV18, the J call TRBJ1-1; a weak D match, TRBD1 (6 bases). Germline V gene data show CDR1 as KGHSH and CDR2 as LQKENI. This CDR3 spans 14 amino acids. V was shortened by 3 bases and J by 4 bases, with 12 bases between the two germline ends. CDR3 loop: CASSPSGQGTEAFF. Here the CDR3 DNA reads TGTGCCAGCTCACCTTCGGGACAAGGCACTGAAGCTTTCTTT.

This clonotype was recorded a few times. This chain joins TRBV14 and TRBJ2-4; D is perhaps TRBD1 or TRBD2 (5 bases each). The CDR3 consists of 14 residues. Germline V lookup: CDR1 SGHDN, CDR2 FVKESK. V lost 5 bases and J lost 5, with 13 bases in between. The CDR3 nucleotides read TGTGCCAGCAGCTTGGGACCCTCCGAAAACATTCAGTACTTC. This translates into CASSLGPSENIQYF.

J is TRBJ2-5 and V is TRBV7-6; D ambiguous. V was clipped by 8 bases and J by 3 bases, with 10 bases between them. The CDR3 runs to 12 residues. Germline V gene data show CDR1 as SGHVS and CDR2 as FNYEAQ. CDR3 in amino acids: CASGKYEETQYF. The CDR3 DNA is TGTGCCAGCGGGAAATACGAAGAGACCCAGTACTTC.

This clonotype was detected ten times or more. This chain uses TRBV29-1 with TRBJ2-7; D call uncertain. V lost 5 bases and J 2 bases, leaving 7 bases between the germline ends. CDR3 length: 11 amino acids. Germline V gives CDR1 SQVTM, CDR2 ANQGSEA. The CDR3 loop reads CSVRNTYEQYF. In DNA form, the CDR3 reads TGCAGCGTTCGAAACACCTACGAGCAGTACTTC.

The table lists this clonotype with many counts. V usage is TRBV5-1 and J usage is TRBJ2-7, with D possibly called TRBD1 or TRBD2 (6 bases each). Germline values: CDR1 SGHRS, CDR2 YFSETQ. CDR3 length: 15 residues. V was shortened by 0 bases and J by 3 bases, with 13 bases between the two germline ends. CDR3 sequence: CASSLVPGAGYEQYF. The CDR3 nucleotides read TGCGCCAGCAGCTTGGTACCGGGGGCTGGCTACGAGCAGTACTTC.

The V gene is TRBV28, the J gene TRBJ1-2, with D perhaps matching TRBD1 (6 bases). Between the trimmed V and J ends, which lost 6 bases and 0 bases, there was a span of 20 bases. The CDR3 contains 17 residues. Looked up from germline, CDR1 is MDHEN and CDR2 is SYDVKM. The CDR3 DNA follows: TGTGCCAGCAGCTATATCGGGGGGCGCGAGGCTAACTATGGCTACACCTTC. Encoded protein: CASSYIGGREANYGYTF.

Here the CDR3 reads CASSLVAGRQETQYF. In nucleotides, the CDR3 is TGTGCCAGCAGCTTAGTGGCGGGCCGCCAAGAGACCCAGTACTTC. The V and J genes are TRBV7-3 and TRBJ2-5; tentative D call: TRBD2 (5 bases). This CDR3 spans 15 amino acids. The germline V and J ends were trimmed by 2 bases and 1 base, with 11 bases remaining between them. Germline loops: CDR1 SGHTA, CDR2 FQGTGA.

This clonotype appeared a few times. The chain joins TRBV15 to TRBJ1-2; the D gene is possibly TRBD1 (5 bases). This CDR3 has 15 residues. Trimming pared 4 bases from V and 5 bases from J, leaving 17 bases between. The germline CDR1 and CDR2 sequences are LNHNV and YYDKDF (reference sequence). The DNA of the CDR3 is TGTGCCACCAGCAAACTTCCCGGGACTTCTTATGGCTACACCTTC. It is translated as CATSKLPGTSYGYTF.